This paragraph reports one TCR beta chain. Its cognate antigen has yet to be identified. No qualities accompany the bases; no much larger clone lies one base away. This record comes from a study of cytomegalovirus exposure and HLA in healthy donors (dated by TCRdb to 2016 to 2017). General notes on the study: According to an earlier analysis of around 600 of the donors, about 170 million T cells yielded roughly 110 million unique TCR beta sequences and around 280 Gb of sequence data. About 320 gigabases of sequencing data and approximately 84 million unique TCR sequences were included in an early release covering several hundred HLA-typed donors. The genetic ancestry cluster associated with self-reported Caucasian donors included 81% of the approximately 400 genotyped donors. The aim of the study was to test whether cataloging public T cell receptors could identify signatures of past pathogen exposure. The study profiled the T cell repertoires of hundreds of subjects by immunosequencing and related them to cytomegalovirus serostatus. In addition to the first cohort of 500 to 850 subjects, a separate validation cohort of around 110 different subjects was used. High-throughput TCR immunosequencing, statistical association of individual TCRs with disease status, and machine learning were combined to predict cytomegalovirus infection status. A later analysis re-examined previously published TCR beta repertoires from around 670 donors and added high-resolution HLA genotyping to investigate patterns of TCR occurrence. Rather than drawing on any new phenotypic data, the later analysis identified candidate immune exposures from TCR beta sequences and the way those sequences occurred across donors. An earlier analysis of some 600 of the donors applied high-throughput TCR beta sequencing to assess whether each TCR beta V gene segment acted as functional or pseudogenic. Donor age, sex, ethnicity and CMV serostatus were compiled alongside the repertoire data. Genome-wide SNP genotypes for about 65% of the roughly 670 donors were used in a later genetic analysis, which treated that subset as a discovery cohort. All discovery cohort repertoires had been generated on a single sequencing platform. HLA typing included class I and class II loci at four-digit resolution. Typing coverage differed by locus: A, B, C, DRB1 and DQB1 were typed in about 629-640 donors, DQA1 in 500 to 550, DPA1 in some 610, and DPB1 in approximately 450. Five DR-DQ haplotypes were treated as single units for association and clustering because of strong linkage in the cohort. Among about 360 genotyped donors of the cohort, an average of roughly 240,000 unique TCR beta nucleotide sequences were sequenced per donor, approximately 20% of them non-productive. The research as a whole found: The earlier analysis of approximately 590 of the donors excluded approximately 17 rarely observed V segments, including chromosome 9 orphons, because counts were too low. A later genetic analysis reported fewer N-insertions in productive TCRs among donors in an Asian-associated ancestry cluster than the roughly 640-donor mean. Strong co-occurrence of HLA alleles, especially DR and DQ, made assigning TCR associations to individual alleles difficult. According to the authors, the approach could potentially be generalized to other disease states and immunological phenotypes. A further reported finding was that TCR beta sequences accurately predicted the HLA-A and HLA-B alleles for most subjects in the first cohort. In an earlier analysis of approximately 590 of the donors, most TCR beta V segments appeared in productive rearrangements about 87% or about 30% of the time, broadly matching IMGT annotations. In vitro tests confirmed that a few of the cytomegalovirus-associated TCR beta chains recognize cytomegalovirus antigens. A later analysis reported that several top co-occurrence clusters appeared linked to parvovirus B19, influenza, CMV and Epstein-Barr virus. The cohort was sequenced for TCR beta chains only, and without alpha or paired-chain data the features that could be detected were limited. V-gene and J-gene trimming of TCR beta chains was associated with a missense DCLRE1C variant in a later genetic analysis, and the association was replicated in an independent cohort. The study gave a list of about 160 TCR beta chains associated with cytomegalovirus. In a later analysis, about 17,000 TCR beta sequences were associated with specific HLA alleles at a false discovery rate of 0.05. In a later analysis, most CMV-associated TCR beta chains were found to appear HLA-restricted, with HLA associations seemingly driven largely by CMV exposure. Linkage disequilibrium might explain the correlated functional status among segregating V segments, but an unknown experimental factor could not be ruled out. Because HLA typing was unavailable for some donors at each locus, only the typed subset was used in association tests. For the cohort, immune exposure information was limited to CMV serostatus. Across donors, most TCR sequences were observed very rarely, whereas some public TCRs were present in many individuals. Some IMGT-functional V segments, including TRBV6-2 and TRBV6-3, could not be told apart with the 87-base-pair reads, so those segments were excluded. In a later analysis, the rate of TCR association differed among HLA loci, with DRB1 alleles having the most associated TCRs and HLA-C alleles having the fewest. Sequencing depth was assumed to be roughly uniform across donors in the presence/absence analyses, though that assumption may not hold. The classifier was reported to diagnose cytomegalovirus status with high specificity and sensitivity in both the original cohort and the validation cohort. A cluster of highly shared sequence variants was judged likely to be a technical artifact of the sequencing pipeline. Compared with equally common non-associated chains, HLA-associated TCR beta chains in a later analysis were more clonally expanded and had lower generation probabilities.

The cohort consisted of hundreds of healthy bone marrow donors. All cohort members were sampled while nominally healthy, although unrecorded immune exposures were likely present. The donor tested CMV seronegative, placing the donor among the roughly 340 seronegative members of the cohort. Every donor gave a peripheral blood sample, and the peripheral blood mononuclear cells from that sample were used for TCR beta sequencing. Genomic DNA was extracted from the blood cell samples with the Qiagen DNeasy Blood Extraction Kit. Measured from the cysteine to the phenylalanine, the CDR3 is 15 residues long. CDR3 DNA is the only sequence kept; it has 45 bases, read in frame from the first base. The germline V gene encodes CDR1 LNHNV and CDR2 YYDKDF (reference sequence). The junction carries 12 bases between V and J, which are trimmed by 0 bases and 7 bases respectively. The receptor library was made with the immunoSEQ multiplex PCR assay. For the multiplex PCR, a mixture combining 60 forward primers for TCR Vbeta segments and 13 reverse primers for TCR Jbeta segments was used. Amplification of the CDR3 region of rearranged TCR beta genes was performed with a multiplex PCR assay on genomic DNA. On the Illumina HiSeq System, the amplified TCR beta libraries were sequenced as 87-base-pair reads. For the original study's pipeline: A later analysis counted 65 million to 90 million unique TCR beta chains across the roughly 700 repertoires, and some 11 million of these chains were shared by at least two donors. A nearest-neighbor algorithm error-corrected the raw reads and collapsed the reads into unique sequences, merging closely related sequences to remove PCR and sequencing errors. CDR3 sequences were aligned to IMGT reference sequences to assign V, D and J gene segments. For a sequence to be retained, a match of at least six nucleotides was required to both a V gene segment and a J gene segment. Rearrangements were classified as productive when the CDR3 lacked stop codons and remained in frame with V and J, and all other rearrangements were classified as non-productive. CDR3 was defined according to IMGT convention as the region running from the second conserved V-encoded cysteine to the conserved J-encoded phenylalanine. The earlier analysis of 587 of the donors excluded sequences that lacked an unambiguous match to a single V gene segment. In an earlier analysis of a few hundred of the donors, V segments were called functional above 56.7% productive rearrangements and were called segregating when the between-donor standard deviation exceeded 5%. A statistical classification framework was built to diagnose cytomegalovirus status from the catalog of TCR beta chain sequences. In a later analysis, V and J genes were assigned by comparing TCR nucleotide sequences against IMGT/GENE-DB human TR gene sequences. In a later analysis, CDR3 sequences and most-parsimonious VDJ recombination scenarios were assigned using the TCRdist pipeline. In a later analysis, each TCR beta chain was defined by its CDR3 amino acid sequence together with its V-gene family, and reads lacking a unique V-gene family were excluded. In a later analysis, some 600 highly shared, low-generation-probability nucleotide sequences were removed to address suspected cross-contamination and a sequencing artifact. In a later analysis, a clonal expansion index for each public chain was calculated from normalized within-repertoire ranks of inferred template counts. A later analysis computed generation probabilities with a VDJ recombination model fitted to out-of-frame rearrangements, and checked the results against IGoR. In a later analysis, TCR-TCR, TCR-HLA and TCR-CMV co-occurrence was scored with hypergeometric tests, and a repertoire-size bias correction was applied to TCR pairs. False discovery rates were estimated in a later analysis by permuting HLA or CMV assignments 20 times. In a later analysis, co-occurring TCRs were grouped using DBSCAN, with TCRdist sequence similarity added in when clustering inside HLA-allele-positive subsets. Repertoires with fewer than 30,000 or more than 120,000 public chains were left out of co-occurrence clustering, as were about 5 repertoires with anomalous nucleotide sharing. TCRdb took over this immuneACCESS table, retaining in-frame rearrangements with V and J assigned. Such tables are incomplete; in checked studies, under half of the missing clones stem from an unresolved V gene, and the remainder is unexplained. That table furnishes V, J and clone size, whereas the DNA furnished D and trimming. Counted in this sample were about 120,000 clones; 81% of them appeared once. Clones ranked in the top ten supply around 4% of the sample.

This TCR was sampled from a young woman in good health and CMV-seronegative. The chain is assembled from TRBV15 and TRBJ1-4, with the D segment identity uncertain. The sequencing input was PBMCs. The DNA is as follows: TGTGCCACCAGCAGAGATATGGAGCGCCTTGAAAAACTGTTTTTT. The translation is CATSRDMERLEKLFF. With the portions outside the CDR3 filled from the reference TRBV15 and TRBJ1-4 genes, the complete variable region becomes DAMVIQNPRYQVTQFGKPVTLSCSQTLNHNVMYWYQQKSSQAPKLLFHYYDKDFNNEADTPDNFQSRRPNTSFCFLDIRSPGLGDTAMYLCATSRDMERLEKLFFGSGTQLSVL.